A selection of T cell receptor beta chains follows, all from one sample in a study of technical replicates of blood from several donors. Generated by immunoSEQ multiplex PCR, the TCRdb table keeps only in-frame clones and is missing some. The sample carries 70,000 to 95,000 clones, around 94% recorded once. Material for sequencing was T cells isolated from PBMCs. The source is a human donor in good health. Both conserved end residues are part of each CDR3. The D gene is left open where the match is weak. Where a row states a size, it is once, few, many or the class of an expanded clone; other rows omit it.

D gene	clone size	V gene	J gene	CDR3 DNA	CDR3 protein
TRBD1	.	TRBV11-2	TRBJ1-1	TGTGCCAGCAGCCGGGGACAGGGGGCTACTGAAGCTTTCTTT	CASSRGQGATEAFF
TRBD1	.	TRBV18	TRBJ2-1	TGTGCCAGCTCAAAAACGGGACAGGGGATTAATGAGCAGTTCTTC	CASSKTGQGINEQFF
TRBD1	.	TRBV5-1	TRBJ2-7	TGCGCCAGCAGCTTGGACCCAGGGGGATCCTACGAGCAGTACTTC	CASSLDPGGSYEQYF
.	.	TRBV5-1	TRBJ1-1	TGCGCCAGCAGCCCGACCAGGGGAGCTACTGAAGCTTTCTTT	CASSPTRGATEAFF
.	.	TRBV4-1	TRBJ2-7	TGCGCCAGCAGCCAATCACAAGGAGGGGTCGAGCAGTACTTC	CASSQSQGGVEQYF
.	.	TRBV19	TRBJ1-1	TGTGCCAGTAGTTCCCGACAGGACCATTTGAACACTGAAGCTTTCTTT	CASSSRQDHLNTEAFF
TRBD1	.	TRBV25-1	TRBJ1-2	TGTGCCAGCAGTGCAACCGACAGGGGTCCCAACTATGGCTACACCTTC	CASSATDRGPNYGYTF
TRBD2	.	TRBV19	TRBJ2-1	TGTGCCAGTAGTATTCCGGGAGGTGAGCAGTTCTTC	CASSIPGGEQFF
.	.	TRBV10-2	TRBJ1-1	TGCGCCAGCGTTGGACAGTTGAACACTGAAGCTTTCTTT	CASVGQLNTEAFF
TRBD1	.	TRBV5-1	TRBJ1-1	TGCGCCAGCAGCCTCCCGGACAGGGGGAACACTGAAGCTTTCTTT	CASSLPDRGNTEAFF
.	.	TRBV11-2	TRBJ1-1	TGTGCCAGCAGCTTTGGGGCGAACACTGAAGCTTTCTTT	CASSFGANTEAFF
.	.	TRBV25-1	TRBJ1-4	TGTGCCAGCAGGGACTTTGAGTGGGAAAAACTGTTTTTT	CASRDFEWEKLFF
.	.	TRBV6-6	TRBJ2-7	TGTGCCAGCAGTTACGCGCAGGGGCAGTACTTC	CASSYAQGQYF
.	.	TRBV7-9	TRBJ1-2	TGTGCCAGCAGCTTAGTAAAAACAGGGACTAACTATGGCTACACCTTC	CASSLVKTGTNYGYTF
.	.	TRBV9	TRBJ1-6	TGTGCCAGCAGCGTATCGACAGTCGATTCACCCCTCCACTTT	CASSVSTVDSPLHF
TRBD1	.	TRBV28	TRBJ2-2	TGTGCCAGCAGAAATGGACAGGCGAACACCGGGGAGCTGTTTTTT	CASRNGQANTGELFF
.	.	TRBV5-1	TRBJ2-7	TGCGCCAGCAGCTTAGAAAGGGGGGGCTTCTACGAGCAGTACTTC	CASSLERGGFYEQYF
TRBD1	.	TRBV4-1	TRBJ1-5	TGCGCCAGCAGCCAAGTCCCCGTGGACAGGGGCCCTGCAGGGCAGCCCCAGCATTTT	CASSQVPVDRGPAGQPQHF
.	.	TRBV5-8	TRBJ1-1	TGTGCCAGCAGCTTGTGGCAGTCCAGGGAAGCTTTCTTT	CASSLWQSREAFF
.	.	TRBV27	TRBJ1-5	TGTGCCAGCATGACTATGGACGGTCGGGGAGGCAATCAGCCCCAGCATTTT	CASMTMDGRGGNQPQHF
.	.	TRBV25-1	TRBJ2-5	TGTGCCAGCAGTGAATATACAACAGTCCAAGAGACCCAGTACTTC	CASSEYTTVQETQYF
.	once	TRBV14	TRBJ1-1	TGTGCCAGCAGCCACAACTTTGGGAACACTGAAGCTTTCTTT	CASSHNFGNTEAFF
.	.	TRBV28	TRBJ2-7	TGTGCCAGCAGTCAACAGGGCCCCTACGAGCAGTACTTC	CASSQQGPYEQYF
.	.	TRBV7-9	TRBJ1-2	TGTGCCAGCAGCCTGACAGAGGAAGGGTATGGCTACACCTTC	CASSLTEEGYGYTF
.	.	TRBV2	TRBJ2-5	TGTGCCAGCATTTTAAGCGAGACCCAGTACTTC	CASILSETQYF
TRBD2	.	TRBV10-2	TRBJ2-5	TGCGCCAGCAGCGCCGTTATGGGTATGCGGGAGGGCCAAGAGACCCAGTACTTC	CASSAVMGMREGQETQYF
TRBD2	.	TRBV2	TRBJ2-7	TGTGCCAGCCATCCACTAGCGGGACCCTACGAGCAGTACTTC	CASHPLAGPYEQYF
TRBD1	.	TRBV30	TRBJ2-7	TGTGCCTGGAGTCCGGACAGGGGGTACGAGCAGTACTTC	CAWSPDRGYEQYF
.	.	TRBV14	TRBJ1-1	TGTGCCAGCAGCCAAAGACCGGGTTTCTCCCTCATGAACACTGAAGCTTTCTTT	CASSQRPGFSLMNTEAFF
.	.	TRBV29-1	TRBJ1-3	TGCAGCGTCCCAGCCGGAGCAGGGGTATCGGGAAACACCATATATTTT	CSVPAGAGVSGNTIYF
.	.	TRBV10-3	TRBJ1-2	TGTGCCATCAGCCCGACAGACGCTAACTATGGCTACACCTTC	CAISPTDANYGYTF
.	once	TRBV7-9	TRBJ1-1	TGTGCCAGCAGCTCGGTGGATGCGGGGGCGCGGGACACTGAAGCTTTCTTT	CASSSVDAGARDTEAFF
.	.	TRBV4-1	TRBJ1-1	TGCGCCAGCAGCCAGGGGGCCTTAATGAACACTGAAGCTTTCTTT	CASSQGALMNTEAFF
TRBD1	.	TRBV5-1	TRBJ1-1	TGCGCCAGCAGCACGGGGGACAGGGGTAACACTGAAGCTTTCTTT	CASSTGDRGNTEAFF
.	.	TRBV21-1	TRBJ1-5	TGTGCCGGACCTAACCGGGACAGGGTGTATCAGCCCCAGCATTTT	CAGPNRDRVYQPQHF
TRBD2	.	TRBV5-4	TRBJ2-7	TGTGCCAGCAGCTCCACTAGCGGGGGATCCTACGAGCAGTACTTC	CASSSTSGGSYEQYF
.	.	TRBV27	TRBJ2-1	TGTGCCAGCAGCGGACAGAGGACGGACTACAATGAGCAGTTCTTC	CASSGQRTDYNEQFF
TRBD2	.	TRBV7-2	TRBJ2-1	TGTGCCAGCAGCGCTAGCGGGACCTACAATGAGCAGTTCTTC	CASSASGTYNEQFF
TRBD2	once	TRBV5-1	TRBJ2-3	TGCGCCAGCAGCTTGTTGGCGGGGGGAATCACAGATACGCAGTATTTT	CASSLLAGGITDTQYF
TRBD2	.	TRBV30	TRBJ2-5	TGTGCCTGGAGCCCATTAGCGGGGGAAGAGACCCAGTACTTC	CAWSPLAGEETQYF
TRBD1	.	TRBV4-1	TRBJ1-4	TGCGCCAGCAGCCCGGACAGGGGGCGCGAAAAACTGTTTTTT	CASSPDRGREKLFF
.	once	TRBV7-9	TRBJ2-5	TGTGCCAGCAGCTTATATAAACGGACTCTGGAACAAGAGACCCAGTACTTC	CASSLYKRTLEQETQYF
TRBD1	.	TRBV2	TRBJ1-6	TGTGCCAGCAGTGAAGCCAGGACAGGGCGGAATTCACCCCTCCACTTT	CASSEARTGRNSPLHF
.	.	TRBV5-1	TRBJ2-3	TGCGCCAGCAGCTCATATCTGAGGACTAGCACAGATACGCAGTATTTT	CASSSYLRTSTDTQYF
.	.	TRBV5-1	TRBJ2-3	TGCGCCAGCAGCTTGGTGCCAGGCTCCGGCACAGATACGCAGTATTTT	CASSLVPGSGTDTQYF
.	.	TRBV7-8	TRBJ2-7	TGTGCCAGCAGCTTAGCGGGGAGCCCCTACTACGAGCAGTACTTC	CASSLAGSPYYEQYF
.	.	TRBV9	TRBJ1-3	TGTGCCAGCAGCGTAGATGGCAGCTACTACCACTCTGGAAACACCATATATTTT	CASSVDGSYYHSGNTIYF
.	.	TRBV28	TRBJ1-4	TGTGCCAGCAGTTTACGGGATATTGTGTTTTTT	CASSLRDIVFF
TRBD2	.	TRBV5-1	TRBJ2-3	TGCGCCAGCAGCTGGGGACTAGCGGGTATCGGCACAGATACGCAGTATTTT	CASSWGLAGIGTDTQYF
.	.	TRBV28	TRBJ1-3	TGTGCCAGCAGCCTCCTGAGGGTCGGCTTTGGAAACACCATATATTTT	CASSLLRVGFGNTIYF
.	.	TRBV4-2	TRBJ1-4	TGTGCCAGCAGCCAAGATCGACTCACAACTAATGAAAAACTGTTTTTT	CASSQDRLTTNEKLFF
TRBD2	.	TRBV28	TRBJ2-3	TGTGCCAGCATTCCGGGACTAGCGGGAACCACAGATACGCAGTATTTT	CASIPGLAGTTDTQYF
TRBD1	.	TRBV7-9	TRBJ1-2	TGTGCCAGCAGCTTGGGGACAGGGGTTACGCTTAACTATGGCTACACCTTC	CASSLGTGVTLNYGYTF